These T cell receptor beta chains were read from a single sample in a study of PD-1 blockade in classical Hodgkin lymphoma. The repertoire was sequenced with immunoSEQ multiplex PCR; TCRdb's copy has only in-frame clones and lacks some. The sample has more than 75,000 clones, 93% seen once. Here the sequenced sample was peripheral blood mononuclear cells (PBMCs), taken before the fourth cycle of nivolumab. All receptors come from a human donor with classical Hodgkin lymphoma. The CDR3 runs from the conserved cysteine through the conserved F or W. Each record gives: clone size, J gene, D gene, V gene, CDR3 length, CDR3 protein, CDR3 DNA. A D gene is named only where the DNA matches it firmly. Not every row has a clone size; where given, it reads once, few, many or a size class.

clone size: NA
J gene: TRBJ2-3
D gene: NA
V gene: TRBV2
CDR3 length: 15
CDR3 protein: CASSGQQGLTDTQYF
CDR3 DNA: TGTGCCAGCAGTGGGCAACAGGGACTCACAGATACGCAGTATTTT

clone size: NA
J gene: TRBJ1-5
D gene: NA
V gene: TRBV19
CDR3 length: 16
CDR3 protein: CASSRWGRNSNQPQHF
CDR3 DNA: TGTGCCAGTAGTAGATGGGGGCGGAATAGCAATCAGCCCCAGCATTTT

clone size: NA
J gene: TRBJ2-1
D gene: NA
V gene: TRBV5-1
CDR3 length: 14
CDR3 protein: CASSSYTRRYEQFF
CDR3 DNA: TGCGCCAGCAGCTCATATACCAGGAGGTATGAGCAGTTCTTC

clone size: NA
J gene: TRBJ1-4
D gene: NA
V gene: TRBV28
CDR3 length: 15
CDR3 protein: CASSLFSGREEKLFF
CDR3 DNA: TGTGCCAGCAGTTTATTTTCCGGGCGGGAGGAAAAACTGTTTTTT

clone size: NA
J gene: TRBJ2-5
D gene: TRBD2
V gene: TRBV19
CDR3 length: 13
CDR3 protein: CASSRSGEETQYF
CDR3 DNA: TGTGCCAGTAGTCGAAGCGGGGAAGAGACCCAGTACTTC

clone size: few
J gene: TRBJ2-1
D gene: TRBD1
V gene: TRBV28
CDR3 length: 17
CDR3 protein: CASSDMYRRTGGLFRFF
CDR3 DNA: TGTGCCAGCAGTGATATGTATCGAAGGACAGGTGGCCTTTTTCGGTTCTTC

clone size: NA
J gene: TRBJ1-1
D gene: NA
V gene: TRBV10-3
CDR3 length: 15
CDR3 protein: CAISEGGAGNTEAFF
CDR3 DNA: TGTGCCATCAGTGAGGGGGGCGCAGGGAACACTGAAGCTTTCTTT

clone size: NA
J gene: TRBJ2-7
D gene: TRBD1
V gene: TRBV6-1
CDR3 length: 15
CDR3 protein: CASSEVAGQGGEQYF
CDR3 DNA: TGTGCCAGCAGTGAAGTGGCCGGACAGGGGGGAGAGCAGTACTTC

clone size: few
J gene: TRBJ1-2
D gene: NA
V gene: TRBV29-1
CDR3 length: 11
CDR3 protein: CSVGTLYGYTF
CDR3 DNA: TGCAGCGTTGGGACTTTGTATGGCTACACCTTC

clone size: NA
J gene: TRBJ1-2
D gene: NA
V gene: TRBV7-9
CDR3 length: 12
CDR3 protein: CASSLNGDGYTF
CDR3 DNA: TGTGCCAGCAGCTTAAATGGCGATGGCTACACCTTC

clone size: NA
J gene: TRBJ2-1
D gene: TRBD2
V gene: TRBV7-2
CDR3 length: 14
CDR3 protein: CASSRWTSVNEQFF
CDR3 DNA: TGTGCCAGCAGCCGCTGGACTAGCGTCAATGAGCAGTTCTTC

clone size: NA
J gene: TRBJ1-2
D gene: TRBD1
V gene: TRBV29-1
CDR3 length: 13
CDR3 protein: CSGSGGGNYGYTF
CDR3 DNA: TGCAGCGGTTCAGGGGGGGGGAACTATGGCTACACCTTC

clone size: NA
J gene: TRBJ2-2
D gene: TRBD2
V gene: TRBV28
CDR3 length: 15
CDR3 protein: CASSLPAGVGGELFF
CDR3 DNA: TGTGCCAGCAGTTTACCAGCGGGAGTTGGCGGGGAGCTGTTTTTT

clone size: NA
J gene: TRBJ2-1
D gene: NA
V gene: TRBV5-6
CDR3 length: 18
CDR3 protein: CASSLPQIPWRSYNEQFF
CDR3 DNA: TGTGCCAGCAGCTTGCCACAGATTCCCTGGAGGTCCTACAATGAGCAGTTCTTC

clone size: NA
J gene: TRBJ2-2
D gene: NA
V gene: TRBV7-8
CDR3 length: 16
CDR3 protein: CASSPFWLGNTGELFF
CDR3 DNA: TGTGCCAGCAGCCCATTTTGGCTTGGGAACACCGGGGAGCTGTTTTTT

clone size: NA
J gene: TRBJ2-5
D gene: NA
V gene: TRBV27
CDR3 length: 14
CDR3 protein: CASSFRGVIETQYF
CDR3 DNA: TGTGCCAGCAGTTTCAGGGGCGTCATAGAGACCCAGTACTTC

clone size: once
J gene: TRBJ2-1
D gene: TRBD2
V gene: TRBV5-1
CDR3 length: 19
CDR3 protein: CASSVSGLAMVWGWNEQFF
CDR3 DNA: TGCGCCAGCAGCGTATCGGGACTAGCCATGGTTTGGGGTTGGAATGAGCAGTTCTTC

clone size: NA
J gene: TRBJ1-3
D gene: NA
V gene: TRBV10-1
CDR3 length: 13
CDR3 protein: CALWRRRGNTIYF
CDR3 DNA: TGCGCCCTCTGGCGGAGGCGGGGAAACACCATATATTTT

clone size: NA
J gene: TRBJ2-5
D gene: NA
V gene: TRBV19
CDR3 length: 14
CDR3 protein: CASSMDQGIGTQYF
CDR3 DNA: TGTGCCAGTAGTATGGATCAGGGGATAGGGACCCAGTACTTC

clone size: once
J gene: TRBJ1-4
D gene: NA
V gene: TRBV9
CDR3 length: 15
CDR3 protein: CASSGYGTENEKLFF
CDR3 DNA: TGTGCCAGCAGCGGTTATGGGACGGAAAATGAAAAACTGTTTTTT